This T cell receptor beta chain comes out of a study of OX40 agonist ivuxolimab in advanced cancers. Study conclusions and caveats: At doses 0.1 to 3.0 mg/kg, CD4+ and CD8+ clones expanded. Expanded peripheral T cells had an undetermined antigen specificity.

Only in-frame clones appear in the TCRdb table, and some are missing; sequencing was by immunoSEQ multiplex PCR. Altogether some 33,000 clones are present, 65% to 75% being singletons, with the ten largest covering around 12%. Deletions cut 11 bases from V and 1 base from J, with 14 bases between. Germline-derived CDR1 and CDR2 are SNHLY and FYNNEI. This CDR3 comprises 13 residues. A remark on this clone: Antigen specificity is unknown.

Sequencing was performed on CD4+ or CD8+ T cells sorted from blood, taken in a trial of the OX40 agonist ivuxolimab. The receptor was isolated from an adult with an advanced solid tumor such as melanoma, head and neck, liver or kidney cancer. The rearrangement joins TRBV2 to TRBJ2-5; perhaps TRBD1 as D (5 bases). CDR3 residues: CAGRWGLQETQYF. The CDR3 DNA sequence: TGTGCCGGGCGTTGGGGCCTCCAAGAGACCCAGTACTTC.